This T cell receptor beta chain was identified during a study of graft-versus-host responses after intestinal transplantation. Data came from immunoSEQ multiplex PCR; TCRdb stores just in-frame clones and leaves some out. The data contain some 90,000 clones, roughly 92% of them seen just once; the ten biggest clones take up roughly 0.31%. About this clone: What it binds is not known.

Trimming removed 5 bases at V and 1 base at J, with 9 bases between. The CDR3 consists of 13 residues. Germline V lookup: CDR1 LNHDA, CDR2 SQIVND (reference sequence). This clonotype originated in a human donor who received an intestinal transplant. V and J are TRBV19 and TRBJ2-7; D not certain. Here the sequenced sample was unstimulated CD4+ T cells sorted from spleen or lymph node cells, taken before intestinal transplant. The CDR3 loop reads CASSVARSYEQYF. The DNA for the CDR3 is TGTGCCAGTAGTGTGGCTAGGTCCTACGAGCAGTACTTC.